This T cell receptor beta chain was captured by sequencing in a study of blood T cells in healthy people across ages. Germline-derived CDR1 and CDR2 are MNHEY and SVGAGI. The V end was cut by 2 bases, the J end by 7 bases, with 23 bases between. This CDR3 spans 18 amino acids. Through a sample-barcoded 5' primer and a J-beta primer mix, a second PCR was run for roughly 6 to 11 cycles. TCRdb processed the 5' RACE reads anew with MiXCR; each CDR3 protein has one entry. The table lists about 580,000 distinct CDR3 sequences, roughly 43% of them singletons. This clonotype was detected only a few times. Sequences were obtained from blood. The chain carries TRBV6-5 and TRBJ2-2; unclear D gene. This clonotype was sampled from an elderly man in good health. This CDR3 reads CASSYTFDSGTANGELFF. The CDR3 region has the DNA TGTGCCAGCAGTTACACTTTTGATTCGGGTACGGCGAACGGGGAGCTGTTTTTT.